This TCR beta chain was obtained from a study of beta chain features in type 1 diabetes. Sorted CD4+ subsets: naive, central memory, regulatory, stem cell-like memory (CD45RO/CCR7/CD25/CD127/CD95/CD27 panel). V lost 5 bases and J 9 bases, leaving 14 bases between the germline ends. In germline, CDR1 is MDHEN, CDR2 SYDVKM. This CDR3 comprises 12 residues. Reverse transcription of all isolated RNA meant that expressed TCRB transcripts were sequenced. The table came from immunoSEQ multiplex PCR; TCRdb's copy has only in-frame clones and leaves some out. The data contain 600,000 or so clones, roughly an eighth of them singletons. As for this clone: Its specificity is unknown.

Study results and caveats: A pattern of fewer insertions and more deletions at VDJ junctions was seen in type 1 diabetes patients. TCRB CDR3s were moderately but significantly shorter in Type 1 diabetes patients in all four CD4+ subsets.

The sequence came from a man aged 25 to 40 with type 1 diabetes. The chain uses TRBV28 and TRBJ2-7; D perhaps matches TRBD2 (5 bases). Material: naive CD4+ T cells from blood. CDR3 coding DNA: TGTGCCAGCAGTCGGTCACCCGGGGTGCAGTACTTC. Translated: CASSRSPGVQYF.